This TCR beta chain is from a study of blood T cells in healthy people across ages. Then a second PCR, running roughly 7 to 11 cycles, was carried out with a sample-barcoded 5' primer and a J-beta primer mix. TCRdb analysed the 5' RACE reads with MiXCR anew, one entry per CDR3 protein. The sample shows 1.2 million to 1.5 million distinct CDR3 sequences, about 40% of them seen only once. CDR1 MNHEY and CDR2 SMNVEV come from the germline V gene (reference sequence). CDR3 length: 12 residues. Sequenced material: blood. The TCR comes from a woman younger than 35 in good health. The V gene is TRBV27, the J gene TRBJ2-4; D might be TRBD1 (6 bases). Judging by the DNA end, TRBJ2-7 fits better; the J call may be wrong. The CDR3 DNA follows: TGTGCCAGCAGTTTCCTACAGGGCGAGCAGTACTTC. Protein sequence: CASSFLQGEQYF.